A selection of T cell receptor beta chains follows, all from one sample in a study of shared clonotypes between healthy human individuals. Repertoires were generated with immunoSEQ multiplex PCR, while TCRdb's copy carries only in-frame clones and drops some. This sample has about 600,000 clones, with approximately 97% found just once. Sequences were obtained from naive CD4+ T cells sorted from blood. Receptor source: a woman under 40 in good health. CDR3s include the opening cysteine and the closing phenylalanine or tryptophan. The D gene is left open where the match is weak. Size is omitted from some rows. Given values are once, few, many or a class for expanded clones.

j_call v_call clone_size d_call cdr3_aa cdr3_nt
TRBJ2-1 TRBV6-1 NA NA CASGPPRSSYNEQFF TGTGCCAGCGGTCCCCCTAGGAGCTCCTACAATGAGCAGTTCTTC
TRBJ1-1 TRBV18 NA NA CASSPVVGRLNTEAFF TGTGCCAGCTCACCTGTCGTCGGACGATTGAACACTGAAGCTTTCTTT
TRBJ2-7 TRBV5-4 once NA CASSLGGMSSYEQYF TGTGCCAGCAGCTTGGGGGGGATGAGCTCCTACGAGCAGTACTTC
TRBJ2-7 TRBV19 NA TRBD2 CASSVTSGGYEQYF TGTGCCAGTAGTGTGACTAGCGGGGGCTACGAGCAGTACTTC
TRBJ1-2 TRBV5-5 NA NA CASSSHRETGRGGYTF TGTGCCAGCAGTTCGCACCGCGAAACAGGGCGTGGCGGCTACACCTTC
TRBJ1-5 TRBV7-2 NA TRBD1 CASSSRTGVQPQHF TGTGCCAGCAGCTCCCGGACAGGGGTCCAGCCCCAGCATTTT
TRBJ2-2 TRBV7-3 NA TRBD1 CASSKGGQRTGELFF TGTGCCAGCAGCAAAGGGGGACAGCGAACCGGGGAGCTGTTTTTT
TRBJ2-7 TRBV19 NA TRBD2 CASSSPGLAGGVQYF TGTGCCAGTAGTTCCCCGGGACTAGCGGGAGGTGTGCAGTACTTC
TRBJ1-5 TRBV28 NA NA CASERQGQSYSNQPQHF TGTGCCAGCGAACGACAAGGCCAGAGTTATAGCAATCAGCCCCAGCATTTT
TRBJ2-1 TRBV7-9 NA TRBD2 CASTLIRGLAGVTYNEQFF TGTGCCAGCACTCTTATCAGGGGACTAGCGGGAGTCACCTACAATGAGCAGTTCTTC
TRBJ2-1 TRBV7-9 NA TRBD2 CASSPPGRGANEQFF TGTGCCAGCAGCCCCCCCGGGAGGGGGGCTAATGAGCAGTTCTTC
TRBJ2-7 TRBV30 NA TRBD2 CAWGTSGSYEQYF TGTGCCTGGGGGACTAGCGGCTCCTACGAGCAGTACTTC
TRBJ2-3 TRBV4-1 NA NA CASSTRLGGPTDTQYF TGCGCCAGCAGCACCCGACTCGGGGGGCCCACAGATACGCAGTATTTT
TRBJ2-7 TRBV14 NA NA CASSQIGATNVYEQYF TGTGCCAGCAGCCAAATAGGGGCTACTAACGTCTACGAGCAGTACTTC
TRBJ1-2 TRBV15 NA NA CATSRVLSRDYGYTF TGTGCCACCAGCAGAGTACTATCAAGGGACTATGGCTACACCTTC
TRBJ2-3 TRBV7-6 NA TRBD2 CASSLATSGASDTQYF TGTGCCAGCAGCTTAGCCACTAGCGGGGCTTCAGATACGCAGTATTTT
TRBJ2-7 TRBV7-2 NA TRBD2 CASSTAGTTSYEQYF TGTGCCAGCAGCACGGCCGGGACTACCTCCTACGAGCAGTACTTC
TRBJ1-5 TRBV19 NA TRBD1 CASTQDRGGNQPQHF TGTGCCAGTACCCAAGACAGGGGGGGAAATCAGCCCCAGCATTTT
TRBJ2-2 TRBV7-3 NA TRBD2 CASSSAGDPGELFF TGTGCCAGCAGCTCGGCGGGAGATCCCGGGGAGCTGTTTTTT
TRBJ2-1 TRBV7-9 NA NA CAGLRGNNEQFF TGTGCCGGACTTCGAGGAAACAATGAGCAGTTCTTC
TRBJ1-1 TRBV18 NA NA CASSQTSGETEAFF TGTGCCAGCTCACAGACCTCCGGAGAGACTGAAGCTTTCTTT
TRBJ1-2 TRBV13 NA NA CASSLFPGNYGYTF TGTGCCAGCAGCTTATTTCCTGGGAACTATGGCTACACCTTC
TRBJ2-1 TRBV7-8 NA TRBD2 CASSLPSLADPQGEQFF TGTGCCAGCAGCTTACCGTCTCTAGCGGACCCCCAGGGTGAGCAGTTCTTC
TRBJ1-3 TRBV29-1 NA NA CSVCWGTGNTIYF TGCAGCGTTTGCTGGGGAACTGGAAACACCATATATTTT
TRBJ2-7 TRBV15 once NA CATSRTPTYEQYF TGTGCCACCAGCAGGACTCCTACCTACGAGCAGTACTTC
TRBJ1-1 TRBV7-2 NA NA CASREGLNTEAFF TGTGCCAGCAGAGAAGGATTGAACACTGAAGCTTTCTTT
TRBJ2-2 TRBV19 NA NA CASSRPGRGTGELFF TGTGCCAGTAGCCGCCCCGGGAGAGGGACCGGGGAGCTGTTTTTT
TRBJ2-7 TRBV18 NA TRBD1 CASSPGQGPYEQYF TGTGCCAGCTCACCGGGACAGGGCCCCTACGAGCAGTACTTC
TRBJ1-1 TRBV10-3 NA NA CAISESPGLPNTEAFF TGTGCCATCAGTGAGTCGCCGGGGCTCCCGAACACTGAAGCTTTCTTT
TRBJ2-7 TRBV19 once TRBD2 CASSAGLAGATYEQYF TGTGCCAGTAGTGCGGGACTAGCGGGTGCTACCTACGAGCAGTACTTC
TRBJ2-7 TRBV2 NA NA CASSNRQRTYEQYF TGTGCCAGCAGCAACCGACAGCGTACCTACGAGCAGTACTTC
TRBJ2-7 TRBV2 NA NA CASIQREGAGEQYF TGTGCCAGCATCCAAAGGGAGGGGGCAGGGGAGCAGTACTTC
TRBJ2-5 TRBV6-1 NA NA CASSANLQETQYF TGTGCCAGCAGTGCCAATTTGCAAGAGACCCAGTACTTC
TRBJ1-1 TRBV6-6 NA NA CASRGSVAVNTEAFF TGTGCCAGCAGGGGTTCAGTGGCGGTGAACACTGAAGCTTTCTTT
TRBJ1-3 TRBV5-1 NA NA CASSLGGGEYRGNTIYF TGCGCCAGCAGCTTGGGCGGGGGCGAGTATCGTGGAAACACCATATATTTT
TRBJ2-1 TRBV6-5 once NA CASRKTQWAYNEQFF TGTGCCAGCAGAAAAACACAGTGGGCTTACAATGAGCAGTTCTTC
TRBJ2-1 TRBV19 NA TRBD1 CASSHPGGLDNEQFF TGTGCCAGTAGCCATCCAGGGGGCTTGGACAATGAGCAGTTCTTC